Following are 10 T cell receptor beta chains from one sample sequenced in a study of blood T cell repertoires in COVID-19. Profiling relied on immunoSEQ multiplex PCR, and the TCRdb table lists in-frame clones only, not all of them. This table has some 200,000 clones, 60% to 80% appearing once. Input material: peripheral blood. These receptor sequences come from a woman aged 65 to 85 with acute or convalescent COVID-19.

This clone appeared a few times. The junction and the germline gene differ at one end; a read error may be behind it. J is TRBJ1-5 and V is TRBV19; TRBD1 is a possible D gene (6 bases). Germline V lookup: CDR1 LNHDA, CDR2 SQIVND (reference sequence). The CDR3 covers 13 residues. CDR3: CASSNRAGDSADF. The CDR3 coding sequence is TGTGCCAGTAGTAACAGGGCAGGAGACAGTGCGGATTTT.

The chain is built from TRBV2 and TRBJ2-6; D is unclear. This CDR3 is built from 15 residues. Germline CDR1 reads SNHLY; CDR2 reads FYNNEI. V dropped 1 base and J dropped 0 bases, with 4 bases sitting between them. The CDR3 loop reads CASSEVNSGANVLTF. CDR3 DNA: TGTGCCAGCAGTGAAGTTAACTCTGGGGCCAACGTCCTGACTTTC.

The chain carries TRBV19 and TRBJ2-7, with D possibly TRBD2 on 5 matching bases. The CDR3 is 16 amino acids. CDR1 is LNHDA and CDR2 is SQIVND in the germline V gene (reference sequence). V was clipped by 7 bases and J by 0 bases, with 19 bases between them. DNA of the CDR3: TGTGCCAGTACCCCGGGCGGAGAGGGAAGCTCCTACGAGCAGTACTTC. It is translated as CASTPGGEGSSYEQYF.

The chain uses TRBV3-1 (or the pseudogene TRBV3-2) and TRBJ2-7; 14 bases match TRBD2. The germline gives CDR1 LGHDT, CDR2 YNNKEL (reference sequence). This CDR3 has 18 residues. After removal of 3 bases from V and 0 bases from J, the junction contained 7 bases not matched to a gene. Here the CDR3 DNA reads TGTGCCAGCAGCCAGGGACTAGCGGGAGCGACGAGCTCCTACGAGCAGTACTTC. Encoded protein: CASSQGLAGATSSYEQYF.

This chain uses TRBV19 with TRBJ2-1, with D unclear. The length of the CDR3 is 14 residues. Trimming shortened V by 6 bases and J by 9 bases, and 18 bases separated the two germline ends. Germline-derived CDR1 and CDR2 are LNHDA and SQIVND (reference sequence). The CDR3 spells CASSDENRVAEQFF. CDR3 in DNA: TGTGCCAGTAGCGATGAGAATCGGGTGGCTGAGCAGTTCTTC.

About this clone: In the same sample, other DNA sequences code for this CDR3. CDR3 in amino acids: CSVGEGGNSPLHF. The CDR3 DNA reads TGCAGCGTTGGCGAGGGGGGGAATTCACCCCTCCACTTT. This chain links TRBV29-1 with TRBJ1-6, with D maybe TRBD1 (6 bases). Per germline, CDR1 SQVTM and CDR2 ANQGSEA. The CDR3 extends over 13 amino acids. The ends were cut back, 4 bases at V and 7 bases at J, with 11 bases in the middle.

The CDR3 nucleotides read TGTGCCAGCAATGCTAGGAGTGGAAACACCATATATTTT. Residues: CASNARSGNTIYF. The chain combines TRBV6-5 with TRBJ1-3, with D unclear. Between the trimmed V and J ends, which lost 7 bases and 3 bases, there was a span of 10 bases. This CDR3 has 13 amino acids. Germline CDR1 is MNHEY and CDR2 is SVGAGI.

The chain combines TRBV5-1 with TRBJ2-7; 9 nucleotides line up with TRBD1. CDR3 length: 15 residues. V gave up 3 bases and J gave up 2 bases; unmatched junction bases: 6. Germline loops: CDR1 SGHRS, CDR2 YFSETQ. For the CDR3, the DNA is TGCGCCAGCAGCTCTCCGGGACAGGGAACCTACGAGCAGTACTTC. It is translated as CASSSPGQGTYEQYF.

In DNA, the CDR3 is TGCGCCAGCAGTGAATCGCAGGTTCCAACCGGGGAGCTGTTTTTT. It encodes CASSESQVPTGELFF. The chain combines TRBV10-1 with TRBJ2-2; no definite D call. Trimming left V 3 bases short and J 5 bases short, with 13 bases between. The CDR3 consists of 15 residues. Germline values: CDR1 WNHNN, CDR2 SYGVQD (reference sequence).

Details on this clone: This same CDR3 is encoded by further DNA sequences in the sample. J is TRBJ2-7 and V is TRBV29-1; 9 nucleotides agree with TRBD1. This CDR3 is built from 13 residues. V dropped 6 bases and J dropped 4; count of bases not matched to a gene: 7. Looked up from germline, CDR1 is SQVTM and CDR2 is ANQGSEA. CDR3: CSVDGQGTYEQYF. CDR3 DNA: TGCAGCGTAGACGGACAGGGGACATACGAGCAGTACTTC.